Below, 23 T cell receptor beta chains from the same sample are listed, as sequenced in a study of OX40 agonist ivuxolimab in advanced cancers. Generated by immunoSEQ multiplex PCR, the TCRdb table keeps only in-frame clones and is missing some. The sample yields about 96,000 clones, roughly 91% seen once. Sample: CD4+ or CD8+ T cells sorted from blood, taken in a trial of the OX40 agonist ivuxolimab. The receptor set was obtained from an adult with an advanced solid tumor such as melanoma, head and neck, liver or kidney cancer.

As for this clone: Relative to the germline gene, one junction end is altered; a read error may explain this. J is TRBJ2-7 and V is TRBV5-8, with D perhaps assigned TRBD1 or TRBD2 (5 bases each). Germline V gene data show CDR1 as SGHTS and CDR2 as YDEGEE. CDR3 size: 9 residues. In nucleotides, the CDR3 is TGTGCCAGCAGCGGCCCGGGGCCCTTC. Its protein product is CASSGPGPF.

CDR3 sequence (DNA): TGTGCCTGGTCAACGGGGTCTGCAACAGATACGCAGTATTTT. Its translation: CAWSTGSATDTQYF. The chain carries TRBV30 and TRBJ2-3; perhaps TRBD2 as D (5 bases). Trimming took 5 bases from V and 3 from J, leaving 15 bases between them. From germline, CDR1 is GTSNPN and CDR2 SVGIG (reference sequence). This CDR3 comprises 14 residues.

The chain uses TRBV4-3 and TRBJ2-3; D remains unclear. There are 14 residues in the CDR3. Trimming pared 1 base from V and 4 bases from J, leaving 9 bases between. Germline-derived CDR1 and CDR2 are LGHNA and YSLEER. The CDR3 DNA reads TGCGCCAGCAGCCAAGGACCGCATTCAGATACGCAGTATTTT. Translation gives CASSQGPHSDTQYF.

The chain uses TRBV29-1 and TRBJ1-1; 7 bases are shared with TRBD1. After removal of 7 bases from V and 1 base from J, the junction contained 6 bases not matched to a gene. Germline lookup yields CDR1 SQVTM and CDR2 ANQGSEA. The CDR3 has 13 residues. The CDR3 region is CSAAGDRNTEAFF. The CDR3 coding sequence is TGCAGCGCGGCGGGGGACAGGAACACTGAAGCTTTCTTT.

In its sample, this clone was seen many times. The chain links TRBV6-6 to TRBJ1-2, with D possibly TRBD1 on 6 matching bases. Germline CDR1 is MNHNY and CDR2 is SVGAGI (reference sequence). The CDR3 runs 12 residues. Trimming cost V 8 bases and J 8 bases, with 15 bases left between them. The CDR3 DNA follows: TGTGCCAGCGTCATGGAGAGGGGGGGCTACACCTTC. Amino acids: CASVMERGGYTF.

The chain employs TRBV7-2 and TRBJ2-2, with TRBD2 matching 9 bases. The CDR3 spans 18 residues. V shed 5 bases, J shed 6 bases, and the junction held 16 bases outside the gene matches. CDR1 and CDR2 from the germline V gene are SGHTA and FQGNSA. CDR3 sequence reads: CASSPRRVAGDLAGELFF. Here the CDR3 DNA reads TGTGCCAGCAGCCCCCGGAGGGTAGCGGGAGATTTAGCCGGGGAGCTGTTTTTT.

The chain joins TRBV11-2 to TRBJ2-1; D ambiguous. The CDR3 consists of 17 residues. The germline V gene encodes CDR1 SGHAT and CDR2 FQNNGV. V lost 0 bases to trimming and J lost 5 bases, with 17 bases between them. The CDR3 protein is CASSLELSQLLDNEQFF. CDR3 nucleotide sequence: TGTGCCAGCAGCTTAGAATTATCTCAACTTCTTGACAATGAGCAGTTCTTC.

The rearrangement joins TRBV30 to TRBJ1-6, with unresolved D. Germline V gives CDR1 GTSNPN, CDR2 SVGIG (reference sequence). V was clipped by 0 bases and J by 7 bases, with 7 bases between them. The CDR3 is 13 amino acids. CDR3 protein: CAWSVQLNSPLHF. The DNA for the CDR3 is TGTGCCTGGAGTGTACAGCTGAATTCACCCCTCCACTTT.

The chain carries TRBV28 and TRBJ2-3; the match to TRBD2 covers 10 bases. Losses at the gene ends were 5 bases for V and 7 bases for J; bases not matched to a gene: 9. Germline CDR1 and CDR2: MDHEN and SYDVKM. The CDR3 has 15 amino acids. CDR3 DNA: TGTGCCAGCAGTCCGTCTAGCGGGAGCCTTAATACGCAGTATTTT. This codes for CASSPSSGSLNTQYF.

This clone has only one observation. The CDR3 sequence is CASSPTGGTEAFF. Written as DNA, the CDR3 is TGTGCCAGCTCACCAACAGGGGGCACTGAAGCTTTCTTT. V is TRBV18 and J is TRBJ1-1; the match to TRBD1 covers 8 bases. This CDR3 comprises 13 residues. V shed 2 bases, J shed 4 bases, and the junction held 0 bases outside the gene matches. Germline CDR1 reads KGHSH; CDR2 reads LQKENI.

This chain joins TRBV5-6 and TRBJ2-1; a possible D gene is TRBD1 (5 bases). Germline-derived CDR1 and CDR2 are SGHDT and YYEEEE. V lost 2 bases and J lost 6, with 9 bases in between. The CDR3 has 13 amino acids. This CDR3 is CASSFGRVNEQFF. As DNA, the CDR3 is TGTGCCAGCAGCTTCGGCAGGGTCAATGAGCAGTTCTTC.

V gene TRBV6-6 combines with J gene TRBJ2-1; D is unclear. This CDR3 comprises 13 residues. Germline CDR1 is MNHNY and CDR2 is SVGAGI (reference sequence). Trimming removed 5 bases from V and 0 bases from J, with 5 bases in between. CDR3 nucleotide sequence: TGTGCCAGCAGTCCCAACTCCTACAATGAGCAGTTCTTC. Translated: CASSPNSYNEQFF.

The V call is TRBV7-6, the J call TRBJ2-3; no clear D gene. Per germline, CDR1 SGHVS and CDR2 FNYEAQ. The CDR3 consists of 15 residues. Trimming pared 4 bases from V and 4 bases from J, leaving 15 bases between. Here the CDR3 DNA reads TGTGCCAGCAGCTCCCGATCGACCGGGTCAGATACGCAGTATTTT. Protein sequence: CASSSRSTGSDTQYF.

The rearrangement joins TRBV11-1 to TRBJ1-1, with D uncertain. Germline values: CDR1 SGHAT, CDR2 FQDESV (reference sequence). V was clipped by 3 bases and J by 5 bases, with 16 bases between them. CDR3 length equals 15 residues. CDR3 coding DNA: TGTGCCAGCAGCTTTTCTGTCACGGACGGGACTGAAGCTTTCTTT. Translation gives CASSFSVTDGTEAFF. Full variable domain (remainder filled in from reference TRBV11-1 and TRBJ1-1): EAEVAQSPRYKITEKSQAVAFWCDPISGHATLYWYRQILGQGPELLVQFQDESVVDDSQLPKDRFSAERLKGVDSTLKIQPAELGDSAMYLCASSFSVTDGTEAFFGQGTRLTVV.

The V call is TRBV9, the J call TRBJ2-7; possibly TRBD2 for D (6 bases). Looked up from germline, CDR1 is SGDLS and CDR2 is YYNGEE. The CDR3 runs to 17 residues. V gave up 3 bases and J gave up 0 bases, with 19 bases separating them. CDR3 sequence (DNA): TGTGCCAGCAGCGGAACGGCCGGTCTAGCGAGCTCCTACGAGCAGTACTTC. Translation gives CASSGTAGLASSYEQYF.

The rearrangement links TRBV4-3 to TRBJ2-2; 9 nucleotides agree with TRBD2. V dropped 4 bases and J dropped 6; count of bases not matched to a gene: 9. The CDR3 consists of 16 residues. Looked up from germline, CDR1 is LGHNA and CDR2 is YSLEER. The CDR3 coding sequence is TGCGCCAGCAGCCCCAGGGCGGCGGGAGGGCCCGGGGAGCTGTTTTTT. Encoded protein: CASSPRAAGGPGELFF.

The chain couples TRBV13 to TRBJ1-2, with D tentatively TRBD1 (5 bases). From germline, CDR1 is PRHDT and CDR2 FYEKMQ (reference sequence). CDR3 length: 15 amino acids. V gave up 2 bases and J gave up 3 bases, with 13 bases separating them. The chain's CDR3 is CASSLSTVGDYGYTF. The DNA for the CDR3 is TGTGCCAGCAGCTTATCGACAGTTGGGGACTATGGCTACACCTTC. The whole variable domain, filled in from reference TRBV13 and TRBJ1-2, reads AAGVIQSPRHLIKEKRETATLKCYPIPRHDTVYWYQQGPGQDPQFLISFYEKMQSDKGSIPDRFSAQQFSDYHSELNMSSLELGDSALYFCASSLSTVGDYGYTFGSGTRLTVV.

This clone was counted between two and nine times. The chain is built from TRBV9 and TRBJ1-2; D not resolved. Germline CDR1 is SGDLS and CDR2 is YYNGEE. This CDR3 spans 13 amino acids. V was trimmed by 0 bases and J by 0 bases, leaving 3 bases between them. The CDR3 DNA reads TGTGCCAGCAGCGTAGGCACTAACTATGGCTACACCTTC. This translates into CASSVGTNYGYTF.

The CDR3 DNA is TGTGCCAGCAGCTCGATACCCCCGGGACAGGGAGAGACCCAGTACTTC. Residues: CASSSIPPGQGETQYF. The rearrangement links TRBV11-1 to TRBJ2-5, with 9 bases lining up with TRBD1. The V segment lost 4 bases and the J segment 4 bases; nucleotides outside the gene matches: 10. CDR3 length: 16 residues. Germline values: CDR1 SGHAT, CDR2 FQDESV (reference sequence). Combining the CDR3 with reference TRBV11-1 and TRBJ2-5 gives the whole variable domain EAEVAQSPRYKITEKSQAVAFWCDPISGHATLYWYRQILGQGPELLVQFQDESVVDDSQLPKDRFSAERLKGVDSTLKIQPAELGDSAMYLCASSSIPPGQGETQYFGPGTRLLVL.

The V call is TRBV4-2, the J call TRBJ2-7; TRBD2 might be the D (6 bases). The CDR3 runs 19 residues. Germline CDR1 LGHNA, CDR2 YNFKEQ. The germline V and J ends were trimmed by 1 base and 0 bases, with 22 bases remaining between them. The CDR3, as DNA: TGTGCCAGCAGCCAAGGGTGGTCTGGGGGACTTAAGAGCTCCTACGAGCAGTACTTC. Its translation: CASSQGWSGGLKSSYEQYF.

The CDR3 spells CASSLRTSENIQYF. Here the CDR3 DNA reads TGTGCCAGCAGCCTCCGGACATCGGAGAACATTCAGTACTTC. The chain is built from TRBV11-3 and TRBJ2-4; D is possibly TRBD1 (5 bases). CDR3 length: 14 residues. Looked up from germline, CDR1 is SGHNT and CDR2 is YENEEA. V lost 5 bases and J lost 7, with 15 bases in between. The whole variable domain, filled in from reference TRBV11-3 and TRBJ2-4, reads EAGVVQSPRYKIIEKKQPVAFWCNPISGHNTLYWYLQNLGQGPELLIRYENEEAVDDSQLPKDRFSAERLKGVDSTLKIQPAELGDSAVYLCASSLRTSENIQYFGAGTRLSVL.

The chain combines TRBV4-3 with TRBJ2-7, with D possibly called TRBD1 or TRBD2 (5 bases each). The ends were cut back, 10 bases at V and 6 bases at J, with 25 bases in the middle. CDR1 and CDR2 (germline): LGHNA, YSLEER. This CDR3 spans 15 amino acids. CDR3 DNA sequence: TGCGCCACCTCACCCAGCCTCATCGGGGCAAGCGAGCAGTACTTC. It translates to CATSPSLIGASEQYF.

This clone was seen once. The chain joins TRBV5-1 to TRBJ1-2; 10 bases line up with TRBD1. The CDR3 has 16 residues. Germline V gene data show CDR1 as SGHRS and CDR2 as YFSETQ. V shed 4 bases and J 2 bases; nucleotides not matched to a gene: 8. The CDR3 DNA sequence: TGCGCCAGCAGCCCGATGGGGGACAGGGGCAACTATGGCTACACCTTC. Amino acids: CASSPMGDRGNYGYTF.